This record looks at one T cell receptor beta chain sequence and its context. Profiling relied on immunoSEQ multiplex PCR, and the TCRdb table lists in-frame clones only, not all of them. The sample holds 250,000 to 350,000 clones; approximately 90% are singletons and the top ten take more than 8.5%. This entry belongs to a study of blood T cell repertoires in COVID-19. Study summary: Sources were T cells, B-cell-depleted T cells, or PBMCs; the material itself was cDNA or gDNA.

Trimming removed 2 bases from V and 1 base from J, with 11 bases in between. CDR3 length: 16 residues. The germline V gene has CDR1 LGHDT and CDR2 YNNKEL (reference sequence). Participants were aged roughly 18 to 89 years from more than 20 US areas. Cohorts were determined from participant-reported clinical history. For recovered donors of Cohort 3, there were two negative PCRs, clearance, or symptom resolution. What was sequenced was PBMCs or T cells enriched from blood (not recorded which). The receptor was isolated from a young woman who had recovered from COVID-19. This chain uses TRBV3-1 (or the pseudogene TRBV3-2) with TRBJ2-2; the D gene is possibly TRBD1 (6 bases). The CDR3 coding sequence is TGTGCCAGCAGCCAAAAATGGACAGAGAACACCGGGGAGCTGTTTTTT. Amino acid sequence: CASSQKWTENTGELFF.